The sequence of this TCR beta chain was determined in a study of T cell responses to AZD1222 COVID-19 vaccine. The method was immunoSEQ multiplex PCR; TCRdb's version includes in-frame clones alone and lacks a portion of them. Here the sample spans under 200,000 clones, about 91% being singletons. The CDR3 covers 15 residues. Per the germline V gene, CDR1 is GTSNPN and CDR2 is SVGIG (reference sequence). V dropped 3 bases and J dropped 7; count of bases not matched to a gene: 10. About this clone: Its antigen remains unknown.

Study-wide findings and caveats: Repertoire sampling happened only post peak T cell response.

This receptor was taken from an adult who received the AZD1222 COVID-19 vaccine. Specimen: peripheral blood, collected 28 days after the second AZD1222 dose. The chain recombines TRBV30 with TRBJ2-2, with 8 bases lining up with TRBD2. The CDR3 DNA sequence: TGTGCCTGGAGGGTCGGCGGGGGGTTCGGCGGGGAGCTGTTTTTT. Translating gives CAWRVGGGFGGELFF.